Here is one T cell receptor beta chain with its context. The antigen it binds to is not known. No per-base quality is available; no much larger clone lies one base away. TCR CDR3 regions were amplified from genomic DNA by multiplex PCR using the deep immunoSEQ assay. For each cell subset, the extracted genomic DNA was distributed evenly across all wells of several immunoSEQ 96-well plates, and each plate served as one replicate. For sorted subsets, about 200 ng genomic DNA, equal to tens of thousands of T cell genomes, was loaded into each replicate PCR. Purified libraries were quantified with a Qubit 3.0 fluorometer, sized on a Bioanalyzer 2100, and re-quantified with the KAPA Library Quantification kit. A separate single-read 150-cycle Illumina NextSeq 550 flow cell was used to sequence each immunoSEQ 96-well plate. On the authors' methods: The immunoSEQ output contained only junctional sequences without quality scores, so filtering could not match that applied to full-length reads. To assign V/J genes and CDR3, sequences were annotated using PyIR, a Python wrapper for IgBLAST v1.9, with IMGT germline references. Any read was removed if the V/J assignment was weak (E-value above 1e-6), the CDR3 was missing, or the read contained stop codons, out-of-frame junctions, or ambiguous translated residues. A V3J clonotype was defined by an identical inferred V gene, J gene, and CDR3 amino acid sequence. The percentage overlap between two repertoires was calculated by dividing the number of shared unique clonotypes by the size of the smaller repertoire. Richness of each repertoire was evaluated using RTK rarefaction, the Chao1 estimator, and Recon v2.1 estimates of unobserved clonotypes. Generation probabilities for all TCRbeta clonotypes obtained by the gDNA method from four donors were computed using OLGA. Drawn from immuneACCESS, this table holds only the in-frame rearrangements with V and J called that TCRdb kept. Clones are partly lost; checked studies trace under half to an unresolved V gene and leave the rest unexplained. From that table come the V and J calls and clone size; the DNA was used to work out D and trimming. For this sample the table gives approximately 500,000 clones, of which less than 96% were detected only once. The biggest ten clones account for about 0.054% of the sample.

The sample is drawn from a study of shared clonotypes between healthy human individuals (dated by TCRdb to the early 2020s). At the level of the whole study: A couple of women and three men aged 18 to 49 years were included in the cohort. For each donor, three plates each were used for CD4 naive and CD4 memory, two plates were used for CD8 naive, and one plate was used for CD8 memory. To estimate repertoire size and how much clonotype sharing occurs between individuals, the study deeply sequenced the blood TCR repertoires of roughly 5 healthy adults. Libraries were prepared and TCR repertoires were sequenced by different laboratories using diverse techniques, in order to increase sequencing depth and limit assay-specific biases. Between about 0.8 and 9 billion PBMCs per donor were obtained by leukapheresis.

V lost 5 bases and J lost 6 bases, and the count of bases not matched to a germline gene is 5. The CDR1 and CDR2 encoded by the germline V gene are SGHTA and FQGNSA. The CDR3, cysteine through phenylalanine, is 15 amino acids long. The DNA shown is the 45-base CDR3, in frame from base 1. The research as a whole found: Even with the large sequencing depth, rarefaction of the sorted-subset datasets indicated that sequencing was incomplete. Sampling was limited to blood, and TCR repertoires in tissue likely differ from TCR repertoires in blood. Based on pairwise subsampling, the degree of clonotype sharing among donors was expected to be affected by sequencing depth. Across a few donors, approximately 5% of naive CD4, roughly 3.3% of naive CD8, 2.3% of memory CD4, and over 0.35% of memory CD8 clonotypes were shared. Because the study included only a small number of donors, the genetic and exposure-history diversity represented was limited. Compared with non-shared clonotypes, clonotypes shared by all four sorted-subset donors had higher generation probabilities. Estimated clonotype richness was generally larger for naive than for memory subsets.

The donors were healthy, HIV-negative adults with no recently reported acute infections or vaccinations. All donors were Caucasian adults living in Nashville, Tennessee, USA. CD4+ T cells were enriched by magnetic negative selection; naive cells were then positively selected on CD45RA, and the negative fraction formed the memory subset. Blood was collected by leukapheresis, and PBMCs were isolated by Ficoll-Histopaque density gradient centrifugation and then cryopreserved in liquid nitrogen vapor phase. Analytical flow cytometry was used to check the purity and quantity of each magnetically sorted T cell population. Genomic DNA was isolated from every sorted fraction and measured by UV absorbance on a Nanodrop 2000c.

The source is a woman between 25 and 40 years old in good health. The V and J segments used are TRBV7-2 and TRBJ2-1; TRBD2 lines up with 12 middle nucleotides. The sample consisted of naive CD4+ T cells sorted from blood. The sample's cell subset or site label, in plain terms: CD45RA+ positively selected. In nucleotides, the sequence is TGTGCCAGCAGCAGACTAGCGGGAGTCCTCAATGAGCAGTTCTTC. Its protein is CASSRLAGVLNEQFF.